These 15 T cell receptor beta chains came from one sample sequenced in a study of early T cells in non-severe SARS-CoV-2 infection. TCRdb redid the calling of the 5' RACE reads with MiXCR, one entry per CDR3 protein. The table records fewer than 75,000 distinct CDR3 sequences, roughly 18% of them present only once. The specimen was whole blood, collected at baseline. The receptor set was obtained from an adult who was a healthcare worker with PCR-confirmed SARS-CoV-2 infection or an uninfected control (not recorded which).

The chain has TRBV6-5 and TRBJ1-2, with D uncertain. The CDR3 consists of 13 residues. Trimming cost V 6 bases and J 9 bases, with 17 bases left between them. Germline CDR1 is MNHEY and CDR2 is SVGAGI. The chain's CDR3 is CASREDRRGSYTF. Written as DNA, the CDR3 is TGTGCCAGCAGGGAGGATAGACGCGGTAGCTACACCTTC.

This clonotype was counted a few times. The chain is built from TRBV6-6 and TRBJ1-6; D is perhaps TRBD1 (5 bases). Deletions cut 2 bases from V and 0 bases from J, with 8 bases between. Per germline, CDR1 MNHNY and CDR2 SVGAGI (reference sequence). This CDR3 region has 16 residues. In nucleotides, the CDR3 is TGTGCCAGCAGTTACGGGGGGAGCTCCTATAATTCACCCCTCCACTTT. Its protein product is CASSYGGSSYNSPLHF.

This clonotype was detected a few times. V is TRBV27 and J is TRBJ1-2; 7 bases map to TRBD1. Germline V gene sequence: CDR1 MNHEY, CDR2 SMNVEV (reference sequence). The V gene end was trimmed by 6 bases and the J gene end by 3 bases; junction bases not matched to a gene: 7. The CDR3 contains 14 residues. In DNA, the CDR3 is TGTGCCAGCAGGCCGGACAGGTCGCACTATGGCTACACCTTC. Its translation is CASRPDRSHYGYTF.

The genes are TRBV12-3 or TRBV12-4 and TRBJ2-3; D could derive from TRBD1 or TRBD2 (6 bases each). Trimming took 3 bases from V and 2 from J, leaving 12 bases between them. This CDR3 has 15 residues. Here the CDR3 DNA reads TGTGCCAGCAGTTTCTTTGGGGGGCTCACAGATACGCAGTATTTT. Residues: CASSFFGGLTDTQYF.

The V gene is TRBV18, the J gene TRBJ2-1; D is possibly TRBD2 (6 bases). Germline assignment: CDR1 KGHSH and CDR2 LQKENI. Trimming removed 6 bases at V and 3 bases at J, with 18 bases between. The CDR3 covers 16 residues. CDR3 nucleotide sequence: TGTGCCAGCTCGGCGGCGGGAAGGTCGGACTACAATGAGCAGTTCTTC. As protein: CASSAAGRSDYNEQFF.

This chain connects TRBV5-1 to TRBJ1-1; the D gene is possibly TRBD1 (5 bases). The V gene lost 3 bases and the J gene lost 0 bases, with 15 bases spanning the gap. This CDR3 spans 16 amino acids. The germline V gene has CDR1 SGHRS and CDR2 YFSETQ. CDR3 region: CASSSQTVFMNTEAFF. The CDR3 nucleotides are TGCGCCAGCAGCTCCCAGACAGTCTTCATGAACACTGAAGCTTTCTTT. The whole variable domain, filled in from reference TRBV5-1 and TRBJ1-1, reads KAGVTQTPRYLIKTRGQQVTLSCSPISGHRSVSWYQQTPGQGLQFLFEYFSETQRNKGNFPGRFSGRQFSNSRSEMNVSTLELGDSALYLCASSSQTVFMNTEAFFGQGTRLTVV.

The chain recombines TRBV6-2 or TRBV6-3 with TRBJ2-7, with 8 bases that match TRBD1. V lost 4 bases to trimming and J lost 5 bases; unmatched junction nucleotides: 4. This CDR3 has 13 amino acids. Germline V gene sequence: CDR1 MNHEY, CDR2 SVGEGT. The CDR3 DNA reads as TGTGCCAGCAGTTCTTGGACAGGGCACGAGCAGTACTTC. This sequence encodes CASSSWTGHEQYF.

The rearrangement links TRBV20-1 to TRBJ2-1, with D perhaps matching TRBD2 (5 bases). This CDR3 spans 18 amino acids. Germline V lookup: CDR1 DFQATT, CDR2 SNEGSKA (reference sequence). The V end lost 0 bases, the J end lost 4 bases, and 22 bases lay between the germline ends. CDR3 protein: CSARDNHGPTRWYNEQFF. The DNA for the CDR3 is TGCAGTGCTAGAGATAACCACGGTCCTACTAGATGGTACAATGAGCAGTTCTTC.

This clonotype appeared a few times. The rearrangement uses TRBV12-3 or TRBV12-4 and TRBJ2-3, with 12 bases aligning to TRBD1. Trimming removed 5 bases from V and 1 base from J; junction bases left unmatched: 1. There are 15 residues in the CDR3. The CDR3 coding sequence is TGTGCCAGCAGTCGGGACAGGGGGCGCACAGATACGCAGTATTTT. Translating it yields CASSRDRGRTDTQYF.

DNA for the CDR3: TGTGCCAGCAGTTTGTCCACTCCGGGACAGGGATACGATGAGCAGTTCTTC. This encodes CASSLSTPGQGYDEQFF. The rearrangement links TRBV28 to TRBJ2-1; TRBD1 matches 9 bases. Unmatched junction bases numbered 14, after V lost 3 bases and J lost 8 bases. Germline V lookup: CDR1 MDHEN, CDR2 SYDVKM. This CDR3 has 17 amino acids.

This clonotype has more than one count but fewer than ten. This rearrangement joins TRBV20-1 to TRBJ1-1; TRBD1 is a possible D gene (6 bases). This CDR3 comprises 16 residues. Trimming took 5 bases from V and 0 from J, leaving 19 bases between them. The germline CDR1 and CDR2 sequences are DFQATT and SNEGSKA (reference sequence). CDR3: CSAAPGGGTMNTEAFF. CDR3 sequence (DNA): TGCAGTGCTGCGCCGGGTGGCGGGACAATGAACACTGAAGCTTTCTTT.

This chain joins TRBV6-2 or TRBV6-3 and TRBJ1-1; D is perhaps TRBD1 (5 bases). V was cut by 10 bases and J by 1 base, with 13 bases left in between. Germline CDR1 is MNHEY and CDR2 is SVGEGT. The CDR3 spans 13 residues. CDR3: CAIRRQQNTEAFF. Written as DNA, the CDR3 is TGTGCCATCCGGCGACAGCAGAACACTGAAGCTTTCTTT.

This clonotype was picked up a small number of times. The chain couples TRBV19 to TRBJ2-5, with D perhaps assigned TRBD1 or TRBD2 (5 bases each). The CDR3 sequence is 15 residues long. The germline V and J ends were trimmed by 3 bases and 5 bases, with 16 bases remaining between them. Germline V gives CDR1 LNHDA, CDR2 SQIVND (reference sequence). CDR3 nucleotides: TGTGCCAGTAGTATCGGGCAGGGAGTTGTTGAGACCCAGTACTTC. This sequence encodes CASSIGQGVVETQYF.

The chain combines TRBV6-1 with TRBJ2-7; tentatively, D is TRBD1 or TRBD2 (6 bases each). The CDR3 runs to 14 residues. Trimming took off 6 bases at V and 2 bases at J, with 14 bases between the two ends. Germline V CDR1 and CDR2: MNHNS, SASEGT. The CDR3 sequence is CASSPYGGPYEQYF. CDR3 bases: TGTGCCAGCAGCCCCTACGGGGGCCCCTACGAGCAGTACTTC.

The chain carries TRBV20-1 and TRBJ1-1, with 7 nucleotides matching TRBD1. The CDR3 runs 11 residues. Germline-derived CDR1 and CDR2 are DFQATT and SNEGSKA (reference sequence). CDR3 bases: TGCGCACGAGGGGGCGGCACTGAAGCTTTCTTT. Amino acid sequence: CARGGGTEAFF.